These T cell receptor beta chains were read from a single sample in a study of siplizumab effects on memory and regulatory T cells. Measured with immunoSEQ multiplex PCR; TCRdb has only the in-frame clones, and not every one. The sample has 99,000 or so clones; just over 90% are singletons. Material for sequencing was CD4+ T cells sorted from blood. These receptors all come from a human donor in good health. Each CDR3 is given with its conserved first and last residue. The D gene is left open where the match is weak. Clone sizes are given selectively: once, few, many, or a class where the clone is expanded.

TRBV11-3	NA	TRBJ1-1	NA	13	TGTGCCAGCAGCTTAGTCAGGGGAGCTGAAGCTTTCTTT	CASSLVRGAEAFF
TRBV11-3	NA	TRBJ2-5	NA	17	TGTGCCAGCAGCTTAGTACCCGGCCTGGGTGGTCAAGAGACCCAGTACTTC	CASSLVPGLGGQETQYF
TRBV7-9	NA	TRBJ2-5	TRBD1	15	TGTGCCAGCCGTGGGGACAGGGGTTATATCGAGACCCAGTACTTC	CASRGDRGYIETQYF
TRBV15	NA	TRBJ2-7	TRBD2	16	TGTGCCACCAGCAGAGTCTTTAGCGGGAGCTCCTACGAGCAGTACTTC	CATSRVFSGSSYEQYF
TRBV6-1	NA	TRBJ1-1	NA	15	TGTGCCAGCAGTGAATATGGACTGAGGAACACTGAAGCTTTCTTT	CASSEYGLRNTEAFF
TRBV15	once	TRBJ1-6	NA	18	TGTGCCACCAGCAGAATTTTAAGCTCAAGCTCCTATAATTCACCCCTCCACTTT	CATSRILSSSSYNSPLHF
TRBV19	once	TRBJ2-7	TRBD1	14	TGTGCCAGTAGTTTCACAGGGGGCTCCTACGAGCAGTACTTC	CASSFTGGSYEQYF
TRBV7-2	NA	TRBJ2-1	NA	16	TGTGCCAGCAGCTTAGATAGTACGGGAAGCCGAAATGAGCAGTTCTTC	CASSLDSTGSRNEQFF
TRBV6-5	NA	TRBJ1-5	TRBD1	15	TGTGCCAGCAGTTTACGGACAGGGAACAATCAGCCCCAGCATTTT	CASSLRTGNNQPQHF
TRBV11-3	NA	TRBJ2-7	TRBD1	15	TGTGCCAGCAGAACCGACAGGGGCTTGACCTACGAGCAGTACTTC	CASRTDRGLTYEQYF
TRBV30	NA	TRBJ1-4	NA	11	TGTGCCTGGAGTGTACAGGAAAAACTGTTTTTT	CAWSVQEKLFF
TRBV6-5	NA	TRBJ1-6	NA	13	TGTGCCAGCAGTTACTCGACCGGTTCACCCCTCCACTTT	CASSYSTGSPLHF
TRBV5-1	NA	TRBJ1-1	NA	13	TGCGCCAGCAGCTTGGAAGGAGACGGGGGGGCTTTCTTT	CASSLEGDGGAFF
TRBV7-8	NA	TRBJ2-6	NA	17	TGTGCCAGCAGCTTAGTTTGGTGGAGATCTGGGGCCAACGTCCTGACTTTC	CASSLVWWRSGANVLTF
TRBV5-1	once	TRBJ2-1	NA	17	TGCGCCAGCAGCGGGGAGGGAGGGGGCGATTCCTACGTGGAGCAGTTCTTC	CASSGEGGGDSYVEQFF
TRBV4-1	NA	TRBJ2-1	NA	18	TGCGCCAGCAGCCAAGATTTCATGGCGGGAGGAGGGGGCAATCAGCAGTTCTTC	CASSQDFMAGGGGNQQFF
TRBV30	NA	TRBJ1-5	TRBD1	15	TGTGCCTGGAGTGTACTGTTAGGGGGCGGACAGCCCCAGCATTTT	CAWSVLLGGGQPQHF
TRBV14	NA	TRBJ2-7	TRBD1	17	TGTGCCAGCAGCCAATTCACGCTCCGGGACAGGACCTACGAGCAGTACTTC	CASSQFTLRDRTYEQYF
TRBV15	NA	TRBJ2-1	TRBD2	15	TGTGCCACCAGCAGGAATTCGCTAGCGGGAATTCAGCAGTTCTTC	CATSRNSLAGIQQFF
TRBV7-6	NA	TRBJ1-2	NA	15	TGTGCCAGCAGCTTAGAGCAGGGAGCTATCTATGGCTACACCTTC	CASSLEQGAIYGYTF
TRBV30	NA	TRBJ1-6	NA	14	TGTGCCTGGAGTGTAAACAGTTTCGAGTCACCCCTCCACTTT	CAWSVNSFESPLHF
TRBV19	NA	TRBJ1-5	NA	16	TGTGCCAGTAGTATATGGGGGCGCGAGAGCAATCAGCCCCAGCATTTT	CASSIWGRESNQPQHF
TRBV11-3	NA	TRBJ2-3	TRBD2	14	TGTGCCAGCAGCCCCGGGGGGGGCACAGATACGCAGTATTTT	CASSPGGGTDTQYF
TRBV29-1	NA	TRBJ2-3	NA	14	TGCAGCGTTGACAGGTCCGGAAATTCAGATACGCAGTATTTT	CSVDRSGNSDTQYF
TRBV5-1	NA	TRBJ2-1	NA	16	TGCGCCAGCAGCCCTCACGATGGGGGTACCTACAATGAGCAGTTCTTC	CASSPHDGGTYNEQFF
TRBV7-8	NA	TRBJ2-2	TRBD2	18	TGTGCCAGCAGCTCTAGACCGGGACTAGCGGGAGAAACCGGGGAGCTGTTTTTT	CASSSRPGLAGETGELFF
TRBV4-1	NA	TRBJ2-1	NA	15	TGCGCCAGCAGACGGACAGCCACCTCCTACAATGAGCAGTTCTTC	CASRRTATSYNEQFF
TRBV7-8	NA	TRBJ2-7	NA	13	TGTGCCAGCAGCGCGGGACCAACCTACGAGCAGTACTTC	CASSAGPTYEQYF
TRBV29-1	NA	TRBJ1-1	NA	10	TGCAGCGTGCTCCACACTGAAGCTTTCTTT	CSVLHTEAFF
TRBV11-2	NA	TRBJ1-1	NA	14	TGTGCCAGCAGCTTAGATTGGATGAACACTGAAGCTTTCTTT	CASSLDWMNTEAFF
TRBV15	NA	TRBJ1-1	TRBD1	13	TGTGCCACCAGCAGACAACAGGGGTCTGAAGCTTTCTTT	CATSRQQGSEAFF
TRBV6-1	NA	TRBJ2-1	TRBD1	13	TGTGCCACCCAGACAGGGGGCCGGCCTGAGCAGTTCTTC	CATQTGGRPEQFF
TRBV5-6	NA	TRBJ2-3	TRBD2	15	TGTGCCAGCAGCTTGGACGGGAGGGCCTGGGATACGCAGTATTTT	CASSLDGRAWDTQYF
TRBV5-1	NA	TRBJ2-3	TRBD2	17	TGCGCCAGCAGCCCCGGGACTAGCGGGTATAGCACAGATACGCAGTATTTT	CASSPGTSGYSTDTQYF
TRBV7-9	NA	TRBJ2-1	NA	14	TGTGCCAGCAGGGACTCTGTCTCCTACAATGAGCAGTTCTTC	CASRDSVSYNEQFF
TRBV21-1	NA	TRBJ2-3	NA	16	TGTGCCAGCAGCAAACGGACCGACCCGGGCCCAGATACGCAGTATTTT	CASSKRTDPGPDTQYF
TRBV7-9	NA	TRBJ1-1	TRBD1	15	TGTGCCAGCAGCCTCCAGGGGGGAGCGGGCACTGAAGCTTTCTTT	CASSLQGGAGTEAFF
TRBV5-1	NA	TRBJ1-1	TRBD1	15	TGCGCCAGCAGCCCGACAGGGGCAGGAAGCACTGAAGCTTTCTTT	CASSPTGAGSTEAFF
TRBV5-1	NA	TRBJ2-2	NA	15	TGCGCCAGCAGCTTGCGTAACCTCCTCACCGGGGAGCTGTTTTTT	CASSLRNLLTGELFF
TRBV2	NA	TRBJ2-3	NA	12	TGTGCCAGCGCACTATACACAGATACGCAGTATTTT	CASALYTDTQYF
TRBV29-1	NA	TRBJ2-3	NA	15	TGCAGCGTTGCGGACTCGATGAGCCGCACAGATACGCAGTATTTT	CSVADSMSRTDTQYF
TRBV7-9	NA	TRBJ2-7	NA	11	TGTGCCACCCAGAGGGCGGGGGAGCAGTACTTC	CATQRAGEQYF
TRBV5-1	NA	TRBJ2-2	NA	17	TGCGCCAGCAGCTCGTCTCAGGGGTCTGGGAACACCGGGGAGCTGTTTTTT	CASSSSQGSGNTGELFF
TRBV5-6	NA	TRBJ2-7	TRBD1	13	TGTGCCAGCAGCCCGGACAGGGGACACGAGCAGTACTTC	CASSPDRGHEQYF
TRBV7-7	NA	TRBJ1-1	NA	13	TGTGCTAGCAGCAGGAACGCGGGCACTGAAGCTTTCTTT	CASSRNAGTEAFF
TRBV2	once	TRBJ2-5	NA	12	TGTGCCAGCAGTGAAGTTCCTGAGACCCAGTACTTC	CASSEVPETQYF